This T cell receptor (beta chain) is drawn from a study of T cell changes during pregnancy in multiple sclerosis (dated by TCRdb to about 2019). The study in broad terms: Changes in the T cell repertoire over the course of pregnancy were examined in this study in women with multiple sclerosis.

The library was prepared using the immunoSEQ multiplex PCR assay. This is the immuneACCESS table as TCRdb keeps it, with only in-frame sequences that have V and J called. A part of the clones is gone; compared with another copy, unresolved V genes explain less than half, and the rest is unexplained. This sample is represented by about 50,000 clones; approximately 93% of them were singletons. The top ten constitute around 0.3% of the sample. Worth noting for this clone: Its antigen target is currently unknown. No much larger clone is present one base from it, and per-base qualities are unavailable.

From cysteine to phenylalanine, the CDR3 is 16 amino acids long. The only DNA kept is the CDR3, 48 bases in frame from the first base. CDR1 MNHNY and CDR2 SVGAGI were looked up in the germline V gene (reference sequence). V loses 0 bases of germline sequence and J loses 10 bases, and the interval between the two ends is 19 bases. The sequenced sample was CD4+ T cells from peripheral blood mononuclear cells, obtained in the third trimester of pregnancy. The V and J genes are TRBV6-6 and TRBJ1-5; confidence is insufficient to name the D gene. This clonotype originated in a female donor with multiple sclerosis, enrolled in a pregnancy study. DNA sequence: TGTGCCAGCAGTTACTCGCCAGCCAGAGGTCCGTTACCCCAGCATTTT. Translated, this is CASSYSPARGPLPQHF.